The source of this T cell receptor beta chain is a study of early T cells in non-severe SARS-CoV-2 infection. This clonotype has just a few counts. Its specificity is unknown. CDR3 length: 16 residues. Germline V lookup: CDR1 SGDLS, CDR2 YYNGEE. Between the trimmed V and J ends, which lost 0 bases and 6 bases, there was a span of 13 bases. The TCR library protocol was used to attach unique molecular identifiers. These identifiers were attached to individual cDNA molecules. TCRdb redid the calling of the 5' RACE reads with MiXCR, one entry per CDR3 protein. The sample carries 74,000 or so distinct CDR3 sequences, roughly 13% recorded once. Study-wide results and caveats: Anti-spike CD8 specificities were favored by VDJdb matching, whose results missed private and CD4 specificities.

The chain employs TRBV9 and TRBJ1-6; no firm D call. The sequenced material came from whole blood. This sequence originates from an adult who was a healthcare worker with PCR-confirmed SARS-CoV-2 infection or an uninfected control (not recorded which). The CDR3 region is CASSVGPGLINSPLHF. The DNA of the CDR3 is TGTGCCAGCAGCGTAGGTCCGGGCTTAATTAATTCACCCCTCCACTTT.